This T cell receptor beta chain was captured by sequencing in a study of beta chain features in type 1 diabetes. General study points: Naive, central memory and regulatory TCRB repertoires appeared more similar among patients than healthy donors. Moderate yet significant TCRB CDR3 shortening was seen in Type 1 diabetes patients in all four CD4+ subsets. Type 1 diabetes patients had VDJ junctions that carried fewer insertions and more deletions.

A few counts support this clone. Its antigen is unidentified. This sample includes further DNA sequences coding for the same CDR3. Every donor provided one heparinised blood draw, which averaged roughly 120 mL. The study reverse transcribed the entire isolated RNA, so it sequenced expressed TCRB transcripts. Sequencing was performed with immunoSEQ multiplex PCR; in TCRdb, only in-frame clones are kept and a portion is missing. Of 640,000 or so clones in the sample, roughly 13% were seen once. The CDR3 contains 12 residues. Germline CDR1 MDHEN, CDR2 SYDVKM. With 2 bases removed from V and 2 bases from J, the gap between germline ends came to 3 bases.

Sequenced input: naive CD4+ T cells from blood. The TCR comes from a man between 18 and 29 years old with type 1 diabetes. V is TRBV28 and J is TRBJ1-2, with D hard to call. The CDR3 bases are TGTGCCAGCAGTTTAATAAACTATGGCTACACCTTC. Amino acids: CASSLINYGYTF.